This T cell receptor beta chain was recorded in a study of regulatory T cells in long-lasting Graves disease. The time point denotes: persistent/refractory GD, antithyroid drugs over 5 years with positive TRAb. With RNA extracted from PBMCs as input, the TCR library was made. The TCR beta library used iRepertoire HTBI primers with Arm-PCR amplification of CDR3. TCRdb passed the multiplex PCR reads through MiXCR, listing each CDR3 protein once. Seen here are hundreds of thousands of distinct CDR3 sequences, roughly 20% observed once, and the top ten hold around 21%. General study results and limits: More public clonotypes were shared by persistent patients (approximately 3,000) than by new patients (about 970).

Germline loops: CDR1 SGHVS, CDR2 FNYEAQ. The V end was cut by 1 base, the J end by 5 bases, with 8 bases between. This CDR3 has 14 residues. Details on this clonotype: The antigen is unknown. This CDR3 is missing its conserved last phenylalanine or tryptophan, likely due to a read error.

The sequencing used peripheral blood mononuclear cells (PBMCs), collected when the disease was refractory, from a patient treated with antithyroid drugs. The V and J genes are TRBV7-6 and TRBJ2-2, with D possibly TRBD2 on 5 matching bases. This TCR derives from a female donor with Graves disease. The CDR3 protein is CASSLGSGTGELFS. CDR3 DNA: TGTGCCAGCAGCTTAGGATCGGGGACCGGGGAGCTGTTTTCT.